Only a few counts were recorded for the clone carrying this TCR beta chain. Its antigen is not identified. Produced via immunoSEQ multiplex PCR; TCRdb's table is partial and in-frame only. The data hold over 65,000 clones, with more than 70% observed a single time. The sample belongs to a study of vaccination effects on CD4 cells after COVID-19. At the level of the study: All participants had two doses of either the BNT162b2 or mRNA-1273 vaccine. Some 2 million PBMC per well received about 10 IU/ml IL-2 and 8 to 10 ug/ml peptides in culture.

General study points: Only 1 of 255 vaccine-induced clones from healthy vaccinees cross-reacted with common cold coronaviruses.

Culture lasted about 10 days before CD4+ T cell isolation. Vaccine recipients had no previous SARS-CoV-2 infection; their nucleocapsid antibodies were negative. The specimen comprised CD4+ T cells from PBMCs cultured without peptide, sampled before COVID-19 vaccination. The clonotype originates from a human donor who received a COVID-19 vaccine.

The CDR3 sequence is CASSIDREAGNEAFF. In DNA form, the CDR3 reads TGTGCCAGTAGTATAGACCGGGAGGCCGGGAATGAAGCTTTCTTT. The V and J genes are TRBV19 and TRBJ1-1, with unresolved D. The length of the CDR3 is 15 residues. V gave up 0 bases and J gave up 7 bases, with 15 bases separating them. CDR1 and CDR2 from the germline V gene are LNHDA and SQIVND (reference sequence).